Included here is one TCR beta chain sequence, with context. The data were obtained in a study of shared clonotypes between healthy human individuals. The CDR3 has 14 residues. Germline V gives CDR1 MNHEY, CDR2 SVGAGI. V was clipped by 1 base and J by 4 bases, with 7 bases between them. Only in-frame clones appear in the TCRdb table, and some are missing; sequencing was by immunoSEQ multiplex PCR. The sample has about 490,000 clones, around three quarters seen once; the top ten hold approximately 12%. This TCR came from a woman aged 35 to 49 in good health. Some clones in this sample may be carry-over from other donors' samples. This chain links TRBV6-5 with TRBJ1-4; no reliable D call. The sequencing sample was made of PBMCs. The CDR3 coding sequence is TGTGCCAGCAGTTACTACGGCGATAATGAAAAACTGTTTTTT. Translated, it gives CASSYYGDNEKLFF.